A single sample gave rise to the 25 T cell receptor beta chains below, sequenced in a study of tumor and adjacent non-tumor tissue in lung cancer. RNA was extracted from bulk tissue without any cell sorting. This non-tumor lung sample came from over 3 cm beyond the tumor edge. A modified ARM-PCR protocol with three rounds of nested PCR amplified TCRbeta. TCRdb re-called the multiplex PCR reads through MiXCR, storing one row per CDR3 protein. The data show around 50,000 distinct CDR3 sequences, with 64% seen just once and around 30% held by the top ten. Sequencing used distant non-tumor lung tissue. The origin of the receptors is a woman aged 70-85 years with non-small cell lung cancer.

There are many counts of this clonotype. The CDR3 region is CASSQEFPVDGANVLTF. In nucleotides, the CDR3 is TGTGCCAGCAGCCAAGAATTTCCAGTCGACGGGGCCAACGTCCTGACTTTC. The V gene is TRBV4-2, the J gene TRBJ2-6; D is undetermined. The V gene's germline CDR1 is LGHNA and CDR2 YNFKEQ. This CDR3 is built from 17 residues. The ends were cut back, 0 bases at V and 4 bases at J, with 13 bases in the middle.

With regard to this clonotype: A read error may account for a junction end that differs from germline. The V call is TRBV11-1, the J call TRBJ1-2; D not certain. Germline values: CDR1 SGHAT, CDR2 FQDESV (reference sequence). The CDR3 extends over 14 amino acids. The CDR3 reads CAGSPSEVCYGYTF. CDR3 sequence (DNA): TGTGCCGGCAGTCCTTCGGAAGTTTGCTATGGCTACACCTTC.

With respect to this clonotype: Its ends do not fully match the called genes, so a read error is possible. V usage is TRBV6-1 and J usage is TRBJ2-7; TRBD2 aligns across 7 bases. Looked up from germline, CDR1 is MNHNS and CDR2 is SASEGT. The length of the CDR3 is 15 residues. The CDR3 region is CATSEALVTSFEQYF. CDR3 coding DNA: TGTGCCACCAGTGAAGCGCTTGTGACTAGCTTCGAGCAGTACTTC.

This clonotype was seen ten or more times. The genes are TRBV19 and TRBJ1-1; no reliable D call. Deletions cut 6 bases from V and 1 base from J, with 6 bases between. Germline V gene sequence: CDR1 LNHDA, CDR2 SQIVND (reference sequence). The CDR3 is made up of 12 amino acids. This CDR3 reads CASRLKNTEAFF. DNA for the CDR3: TGTGCCAGTAGATTAAAGAACACTGAAGCTTTCTTT.

A word on this clonotype: An end of the junction does not agree with germline; a read error may underlie this. The J gene is TRBJ2-3, the V gene TRBV6-6, with D tentatively TRBD1 (5 bases). The CDR3 totals 15 residues. Germline lookup yields CDR1 MNHNY and CDR2 SVGAGI (reference sequence). The CDR3 region has the DNA TGTGCCAGCAGTTCCGGGTCAGGGCGTGCAGATAGGCAGTATTTT. Translating it yields CASSSGSGRADRQYF.

A word on this clonotype: A read error may explain this, as a much larger clone is one base away. This chain uses TRBV28 with TRBJ2-1, with 7 bases that match TRBD1. After removal of 6 bases from V and 11 bases from J, the junction contained 13 bases not matched to a gene. The CDR3 consists of 14 residues. Germline V gene lookup returns CDR1 MDHEN and CDR2 SYDVKM. The CDR3 DNA reads TGTGCCAGCAGGGGACAGTGTTTGGGGTTTCAGCAGTTCTTC. It specifies CASRGQCLGFQQFF.

This clonotype was observed at least ten times. The chain joins TRBV20-1 to TRBJ2-1; D possibly corresponds to TRBD1 (6 bases). This CDR3 region has 17 residues. V was cut by 4 bases and J by 0 bases, with 19 bases left in between. The germline CDR1 and CDR2 sequences are DFQATT and SNEGSKA (reference sequence). The CDR3 sequence: CSATSVVGQTSYNEQFF. In DNA form, the CDR3 reads TGCAGTGCTACATCGGTGGTGGGACAAACCTCCTACAATGAGCAGTTCTTC.

As to this clonotype: A much larger clone differs from this one at a single base, so this may be a read error. The rearrangement links TRBV11-2 to TRBJ1-1; D is unresolved. CDR1 and CDR2 (germline): SGHAT, FQNNGV. Between the trimmed V and J ends, which lost 5 bases and 2 bases, there was a span of 12 bases. This CDR3 comprises 14 residues. The DNA of the CDR3 is TGTGCCAGCAGCCCCGTTCTCGGAAACACTGAAGCTTTCTTT. Translated: CASSPVLGNTEAFF.

The V gene is TRBV29-1, the J gene TRBJ2-5; D remains unclear. This CDR3 contains 13 residues. The V gene's germline CDR1 is SQVTM and CDR2 ANQGSEA. In nucleotides, the CDR3 is TGCGGCATTGAAGTTCTCCCACAAGAGACCCAGTACTTC. Its translation: CGIEVLPQETQYF.

This clonotype was seen repeatedly, ten times or more. This CDR3 is missing its conserved last phenylalanine or tryptophan, likely due to a read error. The chain uses TRBV10-3 and TRBJ1-1; possible D gene TRBD1, 5 bases. Trimming shortened V by 3 bases and J by 1 base, and 18 bases separated the two germline ends. CDR1 ENHRY and CDR2 SYGVKD come from the germline V gene. This CDR3 is 17 amino acids long. The CDR3 protein is CAISDSGRGAENTEAFS. The CDR3 DNA reads as TGTGCCATCAGTGACTCAGGAAGGGGAGCGGAGAACACTGAAGCTTTCTCT.

This rearrangement joins TRBV5-6 to TRBJ2-1; TRBD2 might be the D (6 bases). The CDR3 has 15 residues. Germline assignment: CDR1 SGHDT and CDR2 YYEEEE. V was trimmed by 4 bases and J by 6 bases, leaving 17 bases between them. The CDR3 protein is CASSPGVQFSNEQFF. The CDR3 nucleotides read TGTGCCAGCAGCCCGGGGGTCCAGTTCTCCAATGAGCAGTTCTTC.

In the case of this clonotype: One end of the junction is discordant with germline, which a read error may explain. V gene TRBV11-1 combines with J gene TRBJ1-1; D unclear. The V gene's germline CDR1 is SGHAT and CDR2 FQDESV (reference sequence). The CDR3 sequence is 12 residues long. CDR3 in DNA: TGTGCCGGCAGCTTTGAGGGTACGGAAGCTTTCTTT. Residues: CAGSFEGTEAFF.

The V gene is TRBV5-1, the J gene TRBJ2-1; D gene uncertain. CDR1 and CDR2 from the germline V gene are SGHRS and YFSETQ. CDR3 size: 15 residues. Trimming took 1 base from V and 1 from J, leaving 9 bases between them. The CDR3 sequence: CASSLIPGSYNEQFF. The CDR3 region has the DNA TGCGCCAGCAGCTTGATACCAGGATCCTACAATGAGCAGTTCTTC.

Points on this clonotype: A much larger clone differs by one base, so this may be a read error. The chain has TRBV29-1 and TRBJ2-1; 10 nucleotides agree with TRBD2. Trimming removed 7 bases from V and 4 bases from J; junction bases left unmatched: 10. Germline V CDR1 and CDR2: SQVTM, ANQGSEA. The CDR3 runs to 15 residues. DNA for the CDR3: TGCAGCGGGGAGGATGCTAGCGGGAGTTACAATGAGCAGTTCTTC. It yields the protein CSGEDASGSYNEQFF.

The CDR3: CASSLGILSTDTQYF. The CDR3, as DNA: TGTGCCAGCAGCTTGGGTATCCTTAGCACAGATACGCAGTATTTT. V gene TRBV5-6 combines with J gene TRBJ2-3; D not certain. CDR1 SGHDT and CDR2 YYEEEE come from the germline V gene. CDR3 length: 15 residues. V was shortened by 0 bases and J by 0 bases, with 8 bases between the two germline ends.

In its sample, this clonotype was seen a few times. V is TRBV11-2 and J is TRBJ2-1, with a tentative D call TRBD2 (7 bases). Germline assignment: CDR1 SGHAT and CDR2 FQNNGV. V was cut by 5 bases and J by 3 bases, with 17 bases left in between. CDR3 length: 16 residues. The DNA for the CDR3 is TGTGCCAGCAGCAGGACAGCGGGAAACCTCTACAATGAGCAGTTCTTC. Its protein product is CASSRTAGNLYNEQFF.

A word on this clonotype: With a much larger clone just one base away, this may be a read error. The CDR3 sequence is CASRALGQGFGEPQHF. In nucleotides, the CDR3 is TGTGCCAGCAGAGCCCTAGGACAGGGGTTCGGGGAGCCCCAGCATTTT. The rearrangement uses TRBV6-1 and TRBJ1-5, with 9 positions matching TRBD1. The germline V gene encodes CDR1 MNHNS and CDR2 SASEGT. The CDR3 loop spans 16 amino acids. Trimming removed 6 bases from V and 8 bases from J; junction bases left unmatched: 14.

Notes on this clonotype: One junction end disagrees with the germline gene, perhaps due to a read error. The chain links TRBV11-3 to TRBJ2-7; TRBD1 or TRBD2 may be the D gene (5 bases each). The CDR3 contains 15 residues. The germline V gene has CDR1 SGHNT and CDR2 YENEEA. The CDR3, as DNA: TGCGCCAGCAGCTTAGGGGCGGGTGACTTCTACGAGCAGAACTTC. Amino acids: CASSLGAGDFYEQNF.

The rearrangement joins TRBV2 to TRBJ2-2; TRBD2 aligns across 7 bases. This CDR3 has 15 residues. Germline V gives CDR1 SNHLY, CDR2 FYNNEI. Germline trimming cut 7 bases from V and 10 bases from J; bases unmatched to any gene: 15. The CDR3 coding sequence is TGTGCCAGCACTAGCGGCGAGGTGGCGCCCAAGGAGCTGTTTTTT. It specifies CASTSGEVAPKELFF.

Worth noting for this clonotype: The CDR3 does not close with the conserved phenylalanine or tryptophan, likely indicating a read error. The gene calls are TRBV5-5 and TRBJ2-7; TRBD2 aligns across 7 bases. The CDR3 is 15 residues long. The V segment lost 10 bases and the J segment 3 bases; nucleotides outside the gene matches: 16. Germline values: CDR1 SGHKS, CDR2 YYEKEE (reference sequence). DNA of the CDR3: TGTGCCGGCAACTATACTAGCGCGAGCGTCTACGAGCAGTACCTC. Its translation is CAGNYTSASVYEQYL.

As concerns this clonotype: A read error may be the cause here, since a much bigger clone is one base away. The chain has TRBV5-4 and TRBJ1-1; 7 nucleotides match TRBD1. CDR3 length: 14 residues. V lost 2 bases to trimming and J lost 5 bases; unmatched junction nucleotides: 6. Germline CDR1 reads SGHNT; CDR2 reads YYREEE (reference sequence). CDR3 DNA: TGTGCCAGCAGCTTCCACAGGGGAGAAACTGAAGCTTTCTTT. Translation: CASSFHRGETEAFF.

Worth noting for this clonotype: One end of the junction fails to match germline, which may point to a read error. DNA of the CDR3: TGCGCCAGCAGCCAAGCGGCGGGGGACTACAATGAGCAGATCTTT. It encodes CASSQAAGDYNEQIF. The chain links TRBV4-1 to TRBJ2-1, with 7 bases lining up with TRBD2. This CDR3 region has 15 residues. Germline V lookup: CDR1 MGHRA, CDR2 YSYEKL.

This clonotype appeared a few times. A single base separates this from a much larger clone, so it may be a read error. The chain uses TRBV6-2 or TRBV6-3 and TRBJ2-3; 16 bases line up with TRBD2. CDR1 is MNHEY and CDR2 is SVGEGT in the germline V gene. The CDR3 has 18 residues. With V trimmed by 2 bases and J by 2 bases, 4 bases remained unmatched. The chain's CDR3 is CASSYGTSGRVVTDTQYF. CDR3 DNA sequence: TGTGCCAGCAGTTACGGGACTAGCGGGAGGGTCGTCACAGATACGCAGTATTTT.

This chain connects TRBV5-6 to TRBJ2-1; the match to TRBD2 covers 8 bases. Germline V gene sequence: CDR1 SGHDT, CDR2 YYEEEE. The length of the CDR3 is 16 residues. The V and J ends lost 7 bases and 1 base, in that order; junction bases with no gene match: 10. The CDR3 region is CASCLDGGVSYNEQFF. Here the CDR3 DNA reads TGTGCCAGCTGCCTGGACGGGGGGGTATCCTACAATGAGCAGTTCTTC.

The genes are TRBV7-9 and TRBJ2-7; a weak D match, TRBD2 (6 bases). This CDR3 spans 14 amino acids. Trimming left V 4 bases short and J 3 bases short, with 13 bases between. CDR1 and CDR2 (germline): SEHNR, FQNEAQ (reference sequence). The CDR3 DNA reads TGTGCCAGCAGCTCGGGAGCGCAATTCTACGAGCAGTACTTC. Residues: CASSSGAQFYEQYF.